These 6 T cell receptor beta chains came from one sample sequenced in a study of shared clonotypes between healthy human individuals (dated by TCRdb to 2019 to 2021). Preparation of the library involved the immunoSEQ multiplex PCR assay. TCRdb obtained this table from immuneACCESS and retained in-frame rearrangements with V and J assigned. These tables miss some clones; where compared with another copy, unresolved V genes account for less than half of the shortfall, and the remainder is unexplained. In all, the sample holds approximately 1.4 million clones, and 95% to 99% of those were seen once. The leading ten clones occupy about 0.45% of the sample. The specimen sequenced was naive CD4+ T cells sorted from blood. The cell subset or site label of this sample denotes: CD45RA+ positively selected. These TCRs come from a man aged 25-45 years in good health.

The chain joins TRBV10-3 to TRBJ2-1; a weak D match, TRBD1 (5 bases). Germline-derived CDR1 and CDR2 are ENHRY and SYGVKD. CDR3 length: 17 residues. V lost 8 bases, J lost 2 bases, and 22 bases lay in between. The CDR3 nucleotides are TGTGCCATCTCCCAGAGCCGGCAGCAGGGTCCCTACAATGAGCAGTTCTTC. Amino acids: CAISQSRQQGPYNEQFF.

CDR3 bases: TGTGCCAGCAGTTTAGAGGGAGTTAGCAATCAGCCCCAGCATTTT. Protein sequence: CASSLEGVSNQPQHF. The rearrangement uses TRBV27 and TRBJ1-5; D not certain. In germline, CDR1 is MNHEY, CDR2 SMNVEV (reference sequence). This CDR3 region has 15 residues. V gave up 2 bases and J gave up 0 bases, with 8 bases separating them.

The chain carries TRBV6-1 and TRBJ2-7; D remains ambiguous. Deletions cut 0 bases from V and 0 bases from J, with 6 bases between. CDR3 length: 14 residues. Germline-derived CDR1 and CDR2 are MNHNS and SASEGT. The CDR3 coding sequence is TGTGCCAGCAGTGAAGCCGCAGCCTCCTACGAGCAGTACTTC. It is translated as CASSEAAASYEQYF.

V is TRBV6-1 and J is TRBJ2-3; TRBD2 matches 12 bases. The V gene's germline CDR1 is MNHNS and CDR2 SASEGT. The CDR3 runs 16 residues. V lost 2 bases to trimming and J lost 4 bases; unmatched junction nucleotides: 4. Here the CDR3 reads CASSELTSGSADTQYF. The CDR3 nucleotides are TGTGCCAGCAGTGAACTGACTAGCGGGAGTGCAGATACGCAGTATTTT.

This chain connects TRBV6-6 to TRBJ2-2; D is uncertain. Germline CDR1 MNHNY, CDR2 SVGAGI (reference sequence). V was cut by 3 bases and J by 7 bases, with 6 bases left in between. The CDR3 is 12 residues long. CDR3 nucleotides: TGTGCCAGCAGTTATACGGACGGGGAGCTGTTTTTT. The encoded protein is CASSYTDGELFF.

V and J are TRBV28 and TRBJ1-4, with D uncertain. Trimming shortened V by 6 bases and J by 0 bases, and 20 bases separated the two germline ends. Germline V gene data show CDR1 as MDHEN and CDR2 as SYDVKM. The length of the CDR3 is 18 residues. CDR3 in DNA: TGTGCCAGCAGACCGGGAACCTGGTGGGTAACAACTAATGAAAAACTGTTTTTT. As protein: CASRPGTWWVTTNEKLFF.